The 6 T cell receptor beta chains in this list originate from one sample, sequenced in a study of CD8 T cells in ankylosing spondylitis. Study-wide findings and caveats: A motif of several highly homologous TCR beta variants was seen as apparently characteristic of ankylosing spondylitis blood.

For these TCRs, the target antigens are not known. TCRdb ran MiXCR on the 5' RACE reads and lists one entry per CDR3 protein. The sample carries about 500,000 distinct CDR3 sequences, roughly 5.3% recorded once. The sequenced sample was blood, either unsorted or a sorted T cell fraction (not recorded which). These receptor sequences come from a male donor with ankylosing spondylitis.

At least ten counts were recorded for this clonotype. This sequence joins TRBV20-1 and TRBJ2-2; TRBD2 matches at 14 bases. The germline V gene has CDR1 DFQATT and CDR2 SNEGSKA (reference sequence). Trimming cost V 5 bases and J 3 bases; bases outside gene matches: 5. The CDR3 consists of 16 residues. This CDR3 reads CSAGTSGGFDTGELFF. The CDR3 coding sequence is TGCAGTGCTGGGACTAGCGGGGGTTTCGACACCGGGGAGCTGTTTTTT.

The rearrangement uses TRBV28 and TRBJ1-6; TRBD1 agrees at 7 bases. This CDR3 contains 16 residues. With V trimmed by 6 bases and J by 11 bases, 16 bases remained unmatched. CDR1 MDHEN and CDR2 SYDVKM come from the germline V gene. CDR3 coding DNA: TGTGCCAGCAGCGTTGACCCTAACAGGGGAGGGCCACCCCTCCACTTT. Protein sequence: CASSVDPNRGGPPLHF. The variable domain in full, completed from reference TRBV28 and TRBJ1-6, reads DVKVTQSSRYLVKRTGEKVFLECVQDMDHENMFWYRQDPGLGLRLIYFSYDVKMKEKGDIPEGYSVSREKKERFSLILESASTNQTSMYLCASSVDPNRGGPPLHFGNGTRLTVT.

This clonotype was seen repeatedly, ten times or more. CDR3 nucleotide sequence: TGTGCCAGCAGCACATCTGGGGCCAACGTCCTGACTTTC. This codes for CASSTSGANVLTF. The chain joins TRBV7-3 to TRBJ2-6; D is uncertain. Germline V gives CDR1 SGHTA, CDR2 FQGTGA. The CDR3 length is 13 residues. V lost 5 bases, J lost 1 base, and 3 bases lay in between.

This clonotype has ten or more counts. This sequence joins TRBV9 and TRBJ1-5; tentatively, D is TRBD1 (5 bases). V lost 0 bases, J lost 4 bases, and 8 bases lay in between. CDR1 and CDR2 from the germline V gene are SGDLS and YYNGEE. This CDR3 is 14 amino acids long. The CDR3 here is CASSVARGNQPQHF. The DNA of the CDR3 is TGTGCCAGCAGCGTAGCTCGGGGGAATCAGCCCCAGCATTTT.

This clonotype was picked up many times. The chain joins TRBV28 to TRBJ2-5; 8 nucleotides align to TRBD1. The J segment lost 2 bases and the V segment lost 6 bases, leaving 8 bases of the junction unmatched. The CDR3 is 15 residues long. Germline V gene data show CDR1 as MDHEN and CDR2 as SYDVKM. DNA for the CDR3: TGTGCCAGCAGGACCGGGACAGGCGTACAAGAGACCCAGTACTTC. Translating it yields CASRTGTGVQETQYF.

This clonotype was seen repeatedly, ten times or more. The J gene is TRBJ1-1, the V gene TRBV5-6; no definite D call. This CDR3 is built from 13 residues. CDR1 and CDR2 from the germline V gene are SGHDT and YYEEEE. V was clipped by 1 base and J by 5 bases, with 9 bases between them. The CDR3 DNA sequence: TGTGCCAGCAGCTTGCGGGGATCAACTGAAGCTTTCTTT. Its protein product is CASSLRGSTEAFF.